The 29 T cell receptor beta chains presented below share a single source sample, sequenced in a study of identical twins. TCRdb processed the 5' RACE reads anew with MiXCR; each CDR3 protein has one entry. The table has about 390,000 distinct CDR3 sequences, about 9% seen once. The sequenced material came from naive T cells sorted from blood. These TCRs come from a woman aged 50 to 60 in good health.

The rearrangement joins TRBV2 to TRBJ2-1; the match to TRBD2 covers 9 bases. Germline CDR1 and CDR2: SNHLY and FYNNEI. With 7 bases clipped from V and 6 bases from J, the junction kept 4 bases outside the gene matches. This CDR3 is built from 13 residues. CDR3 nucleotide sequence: TGTGCCAGCACCGGGACTAGCAGCAATGAGCAGTTCTTC. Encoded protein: CASTGTSSNEQFF.

CDR3 protein: CASSPLTDRGNNEQFF. The CDR3 nucleotides are TGTGCCAGCAGCCCTCTAACCGACAGGGGGAACAATGAGCAGTTCTTC. V usage is TRBV6-5 and J usage is TRBJ2-1; 9 nucleotides line up with TRBD1. V lost 6 bases, J lost 5 bases, and 11 bases stayed unmatched. The germline V gene has CDR1 MNHEY and CDR2 SVGAGI. CDR3 length: 16 amino acids.

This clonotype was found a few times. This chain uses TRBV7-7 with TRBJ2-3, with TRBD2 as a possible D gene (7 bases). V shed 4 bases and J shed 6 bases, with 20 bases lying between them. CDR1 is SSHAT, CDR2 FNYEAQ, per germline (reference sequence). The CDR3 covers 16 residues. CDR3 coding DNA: TGTGCCAGCAGCTCAGGGGCTAGCGGTACCGGGGATACGCAGTATTTT. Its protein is CASSSGASGTGDTQYF.

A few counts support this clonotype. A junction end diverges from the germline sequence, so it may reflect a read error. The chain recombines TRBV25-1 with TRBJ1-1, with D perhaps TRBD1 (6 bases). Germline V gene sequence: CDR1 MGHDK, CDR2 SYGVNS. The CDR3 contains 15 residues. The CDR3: CASSEFPGANAEAFF. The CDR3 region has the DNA TGTGCCAGCAGTGAATTTCCAGGGGCGAACGCTGAAGCTTTCTTT.

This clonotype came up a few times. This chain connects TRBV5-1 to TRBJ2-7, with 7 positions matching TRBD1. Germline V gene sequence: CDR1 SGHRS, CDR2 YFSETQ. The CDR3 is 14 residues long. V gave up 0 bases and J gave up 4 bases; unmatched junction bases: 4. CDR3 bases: TGCGCCAGCAGCTTGGAGGGGGCGCGGTACGAGCAGTACTTC. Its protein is CASSLEGARYEQYF.

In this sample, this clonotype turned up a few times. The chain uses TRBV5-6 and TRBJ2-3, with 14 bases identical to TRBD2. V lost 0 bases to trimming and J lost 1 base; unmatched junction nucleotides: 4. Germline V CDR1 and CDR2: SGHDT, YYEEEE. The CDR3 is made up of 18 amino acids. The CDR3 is CASSLGLAGGFRTDTQYF. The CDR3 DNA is TGTGCCAGCAGCTTGGGACTAGCGGGAGGGTTTCGCACAGATACGCAGTATTTT.

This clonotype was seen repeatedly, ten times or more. CDR3 coding DNA: TGCGCCAGCAGCCCACCCGTAGACAGCTTCCATGGCTACACCTTC. Encoded protein: CASSPPVDSFHGYTF. The chain is built from TRBV5-1 and TRBJ1-2; tentatively, D is TRBD1 (5 bases). The CDR3 loop spans 15 amino acids. Trimming shortened V by 4 bases and J by 6 bases, and 19 bases separated the two germline ends. CDR1 and CDR2 (germline): SGHRS, YFSETQ.

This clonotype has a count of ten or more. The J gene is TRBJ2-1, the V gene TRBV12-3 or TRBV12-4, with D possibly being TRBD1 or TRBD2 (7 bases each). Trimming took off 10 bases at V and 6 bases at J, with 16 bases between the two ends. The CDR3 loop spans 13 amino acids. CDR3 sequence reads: CATARGGGNEQFF. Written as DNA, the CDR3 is TGTGCCACTGCCAGGGGGGGTGGCAATGAGCAGTTCTTC.

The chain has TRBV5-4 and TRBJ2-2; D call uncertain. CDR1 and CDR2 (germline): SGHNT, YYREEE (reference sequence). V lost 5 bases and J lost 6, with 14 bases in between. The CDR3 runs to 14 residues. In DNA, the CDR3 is TGTGCCAGCAGTTTCGTCCCTGGCGCCGGGGAGCTGTTTTTT. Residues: CASSFVPGAGELFF. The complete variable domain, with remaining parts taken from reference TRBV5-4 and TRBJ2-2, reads ETGVTQSPTHLIKTRGQQVTLRCSSQSGHNTVSWYQQALGQGPQFIFQYYREEENGRGNFPPRFSGLQFPNYSSELNVNALELDDSALYLCASSFVPGAGELFFGEGSRLTVL.

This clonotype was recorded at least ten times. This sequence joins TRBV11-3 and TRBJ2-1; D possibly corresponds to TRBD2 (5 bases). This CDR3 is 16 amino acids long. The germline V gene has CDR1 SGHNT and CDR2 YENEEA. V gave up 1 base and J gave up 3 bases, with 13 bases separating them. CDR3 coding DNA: TGTGCCAGCAGCTTAGTAGCACCGGGATTCTACAATGAGCAGTTCTTC. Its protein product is CASSLVAPGFYNEQFF. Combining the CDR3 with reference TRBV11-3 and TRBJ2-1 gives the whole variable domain EAGVVQSPRYKIIEKKQPVAFWCNPISGHNTLYWYLQNLGQGPELLIRYENEEAVDDSQLPKDRFSAERLKGVDSTLKIQPAELGDSAVYLCASSLVAPGFYNEQFFGPGTRLTVL.

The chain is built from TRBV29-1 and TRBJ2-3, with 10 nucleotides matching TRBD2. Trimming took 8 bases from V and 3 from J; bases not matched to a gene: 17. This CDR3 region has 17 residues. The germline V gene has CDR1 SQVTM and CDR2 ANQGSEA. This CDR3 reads CSSEGGFGAGGTDTQYF. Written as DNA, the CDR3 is TGCAGCTCTGAAGGAGGGTTTGGAGCGGGAGGGACAGATACGCAGTATTTT.

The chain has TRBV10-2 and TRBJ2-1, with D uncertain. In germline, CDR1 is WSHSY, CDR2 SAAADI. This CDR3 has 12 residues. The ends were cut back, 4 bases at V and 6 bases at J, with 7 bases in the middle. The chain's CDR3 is CASSVTSNEQFF. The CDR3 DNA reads TGCGCCAGCAGTGTTACCTCCAATGAGCAGTTCTTC.

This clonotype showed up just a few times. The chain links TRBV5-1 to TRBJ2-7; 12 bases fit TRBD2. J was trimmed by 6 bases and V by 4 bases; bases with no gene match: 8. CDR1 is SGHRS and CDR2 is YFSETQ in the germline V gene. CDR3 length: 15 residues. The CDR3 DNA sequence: TGCGCCAGCAGCGCCCCGACTAGCGGGAGAGGCGAGCAGTACTTC. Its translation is CASSAPTSGRGEQYF.

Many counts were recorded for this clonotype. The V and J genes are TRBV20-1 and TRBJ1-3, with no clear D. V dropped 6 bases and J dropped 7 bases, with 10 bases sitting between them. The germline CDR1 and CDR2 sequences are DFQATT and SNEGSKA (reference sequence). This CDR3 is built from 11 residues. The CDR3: CSASPLNTIYF. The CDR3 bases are TGCAGTGCCTCCCCCCTGAACACCATATATTTT.

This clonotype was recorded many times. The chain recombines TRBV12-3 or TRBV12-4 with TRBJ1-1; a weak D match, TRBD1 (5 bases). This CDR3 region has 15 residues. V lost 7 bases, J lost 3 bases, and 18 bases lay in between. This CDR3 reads CASTARGAIDTEAFF. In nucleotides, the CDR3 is TGTGCCAGCACCGCCCGCGGGGCAATAGACACTGAAGCTTTCTTT.

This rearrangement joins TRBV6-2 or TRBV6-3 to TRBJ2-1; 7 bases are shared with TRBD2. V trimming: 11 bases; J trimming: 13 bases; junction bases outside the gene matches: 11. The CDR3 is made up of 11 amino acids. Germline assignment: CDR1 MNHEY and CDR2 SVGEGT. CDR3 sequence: CAYGASGNQFF. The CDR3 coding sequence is TGTGCCTACGGGGCTAGCGGAAACCAGTTCTTC.

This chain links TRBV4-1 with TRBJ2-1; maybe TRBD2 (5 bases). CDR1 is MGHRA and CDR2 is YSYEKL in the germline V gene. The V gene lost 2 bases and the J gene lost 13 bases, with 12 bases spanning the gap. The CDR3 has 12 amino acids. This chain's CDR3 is CASSQISDIQFF. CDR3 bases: TGCGCCAGCAGCCAAATTAGCGATATACAGTTCTTC.

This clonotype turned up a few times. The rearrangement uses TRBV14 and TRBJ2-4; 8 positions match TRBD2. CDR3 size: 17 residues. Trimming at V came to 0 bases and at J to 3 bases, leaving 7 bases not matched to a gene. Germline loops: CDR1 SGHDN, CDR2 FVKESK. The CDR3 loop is CASSQEGSGTLKNIQYF. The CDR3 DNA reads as TGTGCCAGCAGCCAAGAGGGTAGCGGGACACTCAAAAACATTCAGTACTTC.

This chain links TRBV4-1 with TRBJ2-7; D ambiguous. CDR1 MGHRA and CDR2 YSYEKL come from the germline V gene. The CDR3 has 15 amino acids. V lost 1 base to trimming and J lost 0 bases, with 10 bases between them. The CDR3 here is CASSQGLLNSYEQYV. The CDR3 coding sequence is TGCGCCAGCAGCCAAGGACTGCTTAACTCCTACGAGCAGTACGTC.

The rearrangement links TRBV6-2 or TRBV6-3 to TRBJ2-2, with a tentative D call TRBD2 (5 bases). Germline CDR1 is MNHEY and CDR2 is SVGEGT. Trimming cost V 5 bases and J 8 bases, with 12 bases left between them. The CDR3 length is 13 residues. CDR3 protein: CASSTGLGGELFF. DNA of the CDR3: TGTGCCAGCAGTACCGGACTTGGTGGGGAGCTGTTTTTT.

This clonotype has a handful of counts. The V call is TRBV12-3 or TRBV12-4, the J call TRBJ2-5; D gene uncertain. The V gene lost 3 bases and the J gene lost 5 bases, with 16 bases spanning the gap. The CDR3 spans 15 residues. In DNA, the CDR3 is TGTGCCAGCAGTTTGGTGGGCCTAAGCATCGAGACCCAGTACTTC. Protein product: CASSLVGLSIETQYF.

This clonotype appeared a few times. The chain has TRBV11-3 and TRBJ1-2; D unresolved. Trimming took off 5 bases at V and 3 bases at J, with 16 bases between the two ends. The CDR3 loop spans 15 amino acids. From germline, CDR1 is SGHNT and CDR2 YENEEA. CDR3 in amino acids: CASSPPGGDYYGYTF. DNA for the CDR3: TGTGCCAGCAGCCCCCCAGGTGGCGACTACTATGGCTACACCTTC.

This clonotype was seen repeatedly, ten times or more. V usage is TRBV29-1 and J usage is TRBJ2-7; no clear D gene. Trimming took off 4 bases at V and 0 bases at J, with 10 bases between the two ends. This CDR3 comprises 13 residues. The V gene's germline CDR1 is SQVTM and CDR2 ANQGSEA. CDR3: CSVGIRHSYEQYF. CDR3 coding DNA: TGCAGCGTTGGAATTCGGCACTCCTACGAGCAGTACTTC.

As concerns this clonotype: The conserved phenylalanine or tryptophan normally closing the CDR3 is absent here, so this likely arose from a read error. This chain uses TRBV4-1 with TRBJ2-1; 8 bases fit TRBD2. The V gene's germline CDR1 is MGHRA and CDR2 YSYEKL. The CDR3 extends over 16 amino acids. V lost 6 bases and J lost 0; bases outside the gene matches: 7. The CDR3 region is CASRIRSGSSYNEQFY. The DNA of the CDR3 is TGCGCCAGCAGAATCAGAAGCGGGAGCTCCTACAATGAGCAGTTCTAC.

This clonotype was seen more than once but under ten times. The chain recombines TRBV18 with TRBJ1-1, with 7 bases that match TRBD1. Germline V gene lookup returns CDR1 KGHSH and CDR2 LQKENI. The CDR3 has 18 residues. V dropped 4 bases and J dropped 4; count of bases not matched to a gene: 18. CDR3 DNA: TGTGCCAGCTCACGAAATATAGACAGGGATAACGGGGGCACTGAAGCTTTCTTT. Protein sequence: CASSRNIDRDNGGTEAFF. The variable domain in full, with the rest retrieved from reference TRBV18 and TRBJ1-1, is NAGVMQNPRHLVRRRGQEARLRCSPMKGHSHVYWYRQLPEEGLKFMVYLQKENIIDESGMPKERFSAEFPKEGPSILRIQQVVRGDSAAYFCASSRNIDRDNGGTEAFFGQGTRLTVV.

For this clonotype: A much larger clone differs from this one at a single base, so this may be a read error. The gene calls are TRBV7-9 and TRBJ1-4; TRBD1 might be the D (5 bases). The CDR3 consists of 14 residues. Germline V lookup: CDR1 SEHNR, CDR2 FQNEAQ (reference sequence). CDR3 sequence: CASSESGGAENLFF. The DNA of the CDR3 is TGTGCCAGCAGCGAGAGTGGAGGGGCCGAAAACCTGTTTTTT.

The CDR3 region is CAWIDFAGGYNEQFF. The CDR3 region has the DNA TGTGCCTGGATCGACTTTGCGGGAGGCTACAATGAGCAGTTCTTC. The rearrangement joins TRBV30 to TRBJ2-1, with 8 bases matching TRBD2. Germline-derived CDR1 and CDR2 are GTSNPN and SVGIG (reference sequence). J was trimmed by 3 bases and V by 4 bases; bases with no gene match: 8. The CDR3 length is 15 residues.

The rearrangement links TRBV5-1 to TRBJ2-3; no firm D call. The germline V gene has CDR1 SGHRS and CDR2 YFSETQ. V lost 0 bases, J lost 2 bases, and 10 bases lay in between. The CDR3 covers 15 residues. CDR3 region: CASSLALRNTDTQYF. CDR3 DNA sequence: TGCGCCAGCAGCTTGGCCCTTAGAAACACAGATACGCAGTATTTT.

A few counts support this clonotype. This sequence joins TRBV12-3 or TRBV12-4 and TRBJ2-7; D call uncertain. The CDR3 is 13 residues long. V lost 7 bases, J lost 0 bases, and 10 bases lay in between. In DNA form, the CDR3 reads TGTGCCAGCATGTTCCAGGCCTCCTACGAGCAGTACTTC. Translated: CASMFQASYEQYF.